This T cell receptor (beta chain) stems from a study of T-cell memory formation after mild COVID-19. This clonotype was counted a few times. CDR1 and CDR2 from the germline V gene are SGHTA and FQGNSA. The CDR3 spans 14 residues. V was trimmed by 7 bases and J by 1 base, leaving 13 bases between them. TCRdb ran MiXCR on the 5' RACE reads and lists one entry per CDR3 protein. The sample holds approximately 390,000 distinct CDR3 sequences, about 15% seen once. Sequencing was performed on PBMCs or a T cell subset sorted from them (not recorded which). The V gene is TRBV7-2, the J gene TRBJ1-1, with D unresolved. The clonotype originates from a man between 18 and 35 years old who had mild COVID-19 (a few samples of this study predate the infection). Cell type and time point are not known. CDR3 nucleotide sequence: TGTGCCAGCACCGCGAGGGTCAGGAACACTGAAGCTTTCTTT. Protein product: CASTARVRNTEAFF.